This T cell receptor (beta chain) was obtained from a study of regulatory T cells in long-lasting Graves disease. The wider study: Treatment with antithyroid drugs for over 5 years, together with positive TSH receptor antibodies, meant persistent Graves' disease.

Study observations and caveats: Public clonotype sharing was higher in persistent than newly diagnosed patients. Having only a small sample size may have limited accuracy.

Building of the TCR beta libraries involved iRepertoire HTBI primers and Arm-PCR of CDR3 regions. MiXCR, run by TCRdb on the multiplex PCR reads, gives a single entry per CDR3 protein. The table records 450,000 or so distinct CDR3 sequences, 20% to 25% of them present only once. Time point defined: persistent/refractory GD, antithyroid drugs over 5 years with positive TRAb. The TCR library was made from RNA that had been extracted from PBMCs in TRIzol. This clonotype has just a few counts. Its antigen is undetermined. This sequence originates from a female donor with Graves disease. Sample: peripheral blood mononuclear cells (PBMCs), taken when the disease was refractory, from a patient treated with antithyroid drugs.

The CDR3 reads CASSFTSGTNIQYF. Here the CDR3 DNA reads TGTGCCAGCAGCTTTACCAGTGGGACAAACATTCAGTACTTC. J is TRBJ2-4 and V is TRBV7-2; either TRBD1 or TRBD2 may supply D (5 bases each). Germline values: CDR1 SGHTA, CDR2 FQGNSA. Deletions cut 3 bases from V and 6 bases from J, with 12 bases between. CDR3 length: 14 amino acids.